Each of the 30 T cell receptor beta chains below was sequenced from the same sample in a study of neurological immune-mediated disorders. TCRdb reprocessed the 5' RACE reads via MiXCR and lists one record per CDR3 protein. Of under 70,000 distinct CDR3 sequences listed, about 3.7% are singletons. Sequencing was performed on PBMCs. These receptors all stem from a woman aged 60 to 75 with multiple sclerosis.

This clonotype came up many times. The gene calls are TRBV5-1 and TRBJ2-1, with TRBD1 as a possible D gene (5 bases). There are 13 residues in the CDR3. V lost 4 bases to trimming and J lost 6 bases, with 11 bases between them. Germline V gene sequence: CDR1 SGHRS, CDR2 YFSETQ. The CDR3 coding sequence is TGCGCCAGCAGCCACGTAGGGGTCAATGAGCAGTTCTTC. Amino acid sequence: CASSHVGVNEQFF.

The chain employs TRBV19 and TRBJ2-5, with D perhaps matching TRBD1 or TRBD2 (6 bases each). The CDR3 runs 15 residues. Trimming pared 6 bases from V and 4 bases from J, leaving 18 bases between. CDR1 and CDR2 from the germline V gene are LNHDA and SQIVND (reference sequence). CDR3 nucleotide sequence: TGTGCCAGTAGCACACAGGGTTGGAGGGGAGAGACCCAGTACTTC. Amino acids: CASSTQGWRGETQYF.

This clonotype was seen repeatedly, ten times or more. The chain recombines TRBV7-6 with TRBJ2-5; 7 nucleotides match TRBD2. Germline V gives CDR1 SGHVS, CDR2 FNYEAQ. V shed 7 bases, J shed 3 bases, and the junction held 8 bases outside the gene matches. The CDR3 sequence is 14 residues long. This CDR3 is CASIGAGKEETQYF. CDR3 sequence (DNA): TGTGCCAGCATAGGAGCGGGGAAAGAAGAGACCCAGTACTTC.

This clonotype was observed a handful of times. The gene calls are TRBV20-1 and TRBJ2-1, with 11 nucleotides matching TRBD2. The CDR3 is 17 residues long. J gave up 0 bases and V 5 bases, and 9 bases lay outside the gene matches. Per the germline V gene, CDR1 is DFQATT and CDR2 is SNEGSKA (reference sequence). CDR3 in DNA: TGCAGTGCTGTCCCCGGGACTAGCGGATACTCCTACAATGAGCAGTTCTTC. This encodes CSAVPGTSGYSYNEQFF.

This clonotype was detected ten times or more. The rearrangement joins TRBV29-1 to TRBJ2-1, with no clear D. The CDR3 is made up of 13 amino acids. Trimming removed 3 bases from V and 12 bases from J, with 18 bases in between. The germline V gene encodes CDR1 SQVTM and CDR2 ANQGSEA. CDR3: CSVDGHSGRLQFF. In nucleotides, the CDR3 is TGCAGCGTTGATGGCCACTCAGGCCGGCTGCAGTTCTTC.

This clonotype appeared many times. This sequence joins TRBV28 and TRBJ2-7; a possible D gene is TRBD2 (10 bases). This CDR3 is built from 20 residues. Germline CDR1 reads MDHEN; CDR2 reads SYDVKM. Trimming shortened V by 7 bases and J by 2 bases, and 33 bases separated the two germline ends. The CDR3 spells CASMGTGTAGGTISTYEQYF. The CDR3 DNA reads as TGTGCCAGCATGGGGACAGGGACAGCGGGGGGGACCATAAGCACCTACGAGCAGTACTTC. Looking up the rest from reference TRBV28 and TRBJ2-7 gives the full variable domain: DVKVTQSSRYLVKRTGEKVFLECVQDMDHENMFWYRQDPGLGLRLIYFSYDVKMKEKGDIPEGYSVSREKKERFSLILESASTNQTSMYLCASMGTGTAGGTISTYEQYFGPGTRLTVT.

This clonotype was seen ten or more times. The V gene is TRBV7-2, the J gene TRBJ1-6; no clear D. V gave up 7 bases and J gave up 8 bases, with 12 bases separating them. CDR3 length: 13 amino acids. Germline-derived CDR1 and CDR2 are SGHTA and FQGNSA. The CDR3 region has the DNA TGTGCCAGCAACCCGGACGGGTATTCACCCCTCCACTTT. This codes for CASNPDGYSPLHF.

This clonotype was detected ten times or more. The rearrangement links TRBV12-3 or TRBV12-4 to TRBJ1-5; D may be TRBD1 (6 bases). The V gene lost 1 base and the J gene lost 9 bases, with 25 bases spanning the gap. The CDR3 consists of 18 residues. CDR3 in amino acids: CASSLVKNRVQTSRPQHF. CDR3 sequence (DNA): TGTGCCAGCAGTTTAGTCAAAAACAGGGTCCAGACGTCTCGGCCCCAGCATTTT.

This clonotype was seen many times. The CDR3 DNA follows: TGTGCCACCAGTGGGGGGGACAAATGGTCTGATACGCAGTATTTT. This encodes CATSGGDKWSDTQYF. The genes are TRBV24-1 and TRBJ2-3; TRBD1 or TRBD2 may be the D gene (6 bases each). Germline V gene data show CDR1 as KGHDR and CDR2 as SFDVKD. V was shortened by 5 bases and J by 6 bases, with 17 bases between the two germline ends. The CDR3 sequence is 15 residues long.

This clonotype was observed many times. This chain links TRBV5-1 with TRBJ1-2; 7 bases fit TRBD1. The germline CDR1 and CDR2 sequences are SGHRS and YFSETQ. The CDR3 is made up of 13 amino acids. After removal of 0 bases from V and 8 bases from J, the junction contained 4 bases not matched to a gene. CDR3: CASSLGQGNGYTF. In DNA form, the CDR3 reads TGCGCCAGCAGCTTGGGACAGGGAAACGGCTACACCTTC.

There are many counts of this clonotype. CDR3 coding DNA: TGTGCCAGCAGCGGCCGAAGGGGGTCTAACACAGATACGCAGTATTTT. Its protein is CASSGRRGSNTDTQYF. The gene calls are TRBV9 and TRBJ2-3, with D possibly being TRBD1 (6 bases). The V end was cut by 3 bases, the J end by 2 bases, with 16 bases between. CDR3 length: 16 residues. The V gene's germline CDR1 is SGDLS and CDR2 YYNGEE.

This clonotype was counted ten times or more. The V and J genes are TRBV5-6 and TRBJ2-1, with TRBD1 identical over 9 bases. Germline CDR1 SGHDT, CDR2 YYEEEE. J lost 2 bases, V lost 1 base, and 7 bases had no gene match. The CDR3 is 17 residues long. DNA of the CDR3: TGTGCCAGCAGCTTGAGGGGGACAGGGTCCCCCTACAATGAGCAGTTCTTC. Protein sequence: CASSLRGTGSPYNEQFF.

This clonotype was observed at least ten times. V is TRBV20-1 and J is TRBJ2-1; TRBD2 agrees at 12 bases. CDR1 is DFQATT, CDR2 SNEGSKA, per germline (reference sequence). After removal of 0 bases from V and 8 bases from J, the junction contained 11 bases not matched to a gene. CDR3 length: 17 residues. CDR3 nucleotides: TGCAGTGCTAGAGATCCGCGGGCTAGCGGGAGGGTCGATGAGCAGTTCTTC. It encodes CSARDPRASGRVDEQFF.

This clonotype was seen at least ten times. This chain uses TRBV15 with TRBJ1-5; D unresolved. Germline values: CDR1 LNHNV, CDR2 YYDKDF (reference sequence). CDR3 length equals 15 residues. The germline V and J ends were trimmed by 8 bases and 0 bases, with 14 bases remaining between them. The CDR3: CATAAGFHSNQPQHF. As DNA, the CDR3 is TGTGCCACCGCTGCCGGGTTCCATAGCAATCAGCCCCAGCATTTT.

This clonotype has ten or more counts. The chain links TRBV5-1 to TRBJ2-3; maybe TRBD1 (5 bases). CDR1 and CDR2 from the germline V gene are SGHRS and YFSETQ. The CDR3 is made up of 17 amino acids. With 1 base removed from V and 2 bases from J, the gap between germline ends came to 17 bases. CDR3 amino acids: CASSLRLSGKYTDTQYF. The CDR3 nucleotides are TGCGCCAGCAGCTTGCGTCTTTCAGGGAAATACACAGATACGCAGTATTTT. The complete variable domain, with remaining parts taken from reference TRBV5-1 and TRBJ2-3, reads KAGVTQTPRYLIKTRGQQVTLSCSPISGHRSVSWYQQTPGQGLQFLFEYFSETQRNKGNFPGRFSGRQFSNSRSEMNVSTLELGDSALYLCASSLRLSGKYTDTQYFGPGTRLTVL.

This clonotype was recorded at least ten times. The chain is built from TRBV5-1 and TRBJ2-7, with TRBD2 matching 7 bases. This CDR3 is 14 amino acids long. V shed 4 bases and J 5 bases; nucleotides not matched to a gene: 9. CDR1 is SGHRS, CDR2 YFSETQ, per germline. The CDR3 loop is CASSRMGGSNEQYF. CDR3 in DNA: TGCGCCAGCAGCCGAATGGGGGGGTCCAACGAGCAGTACTTC.

There are many counts of this clonotype. The chain couples TRBV20-1 to TRBJ1-1; no reliable D call. This CDR3 has 12 residues. Germline CDR1 reads DFQATT; CDR2 reads SNEGSKA (reference sequence). V was cut by 2 bases and J by 3 bases, with 7 bases left in between. DNA for the CDR3: TGCAGTGCTAGAACCGGGGACACTGAAGCTTTCTTT. This codes for CSARTGDTEAFF.

In its sample, this clonotype was seen many times. This rearrangement joins TRBV5-1 to TRBJ2-3, with 8 bases lining up with TRBD2. CDR3 length: 18 residues. The V and J ends lost 4 bases and 4 bases, in that order; junction bases with no gene match: 17. Per the germline V gene, CDR1 is SGHRS and CDR2 is YFSETQ. CDR3 nucleotides: TGCGCCAGCAGCGTAACATCACCGGGACTAGTGCGGGCAGATACGCAGTATTTT. Protein sequence: CASSVTSPGLVRADTQYF.

This clonotype was counted many times. The gene calls are TRBV7-9 and TRBJ2-7, with D uncertain. CDR1 is SEHNR and CDR2 is FQNEAQ in the germline V gene (reference sequence). This CDR3 region has 11 residues. Trimming stripped 2 bases from V and 4 bases from J, with 3 bases between. CDR3 residues: CASSLQYEQYF. The DNA for the CDR3 is TGTGCCAGCAGCTTACAGTACGAGCAGTACTTC. Based on the CDR3 plus reference TRBV7-9 and TRBJ2-7, the full variable domain is DTGVSQNPRHKITKRGQNVTFRCDPISEHNRLYWYRQTLGQGPEFLTYFQNEAQLEKSRLLSDRFSAERPKGSFSTLEIQRTEQGDSAMYLCASSLQYEQYFGPGTRLTVT.

This clonotype was seen many times. The DNA for the CDR3 is TGTGCCAGCAGCTTGGGTGACAGGGGTCAGCCCCAGCATTTT. Residues: CASSLGDRGQPQHF. The chain uses TRBV5-6 and TRBJ1-5, with TRBD1 identical over 8 bases. The CDR3 is 14 amino acids. Germline values: CDR1 SGHDT, CDR2 YYEEEE. J was trimmed by 6 bases and V by 0 bases; bases with no gene match: 2.

There are many counts of this clonotype. V is TRBV6-2 or TRBV6-3 and J is TRBJ1-2, with D possibly matching TRBD1 (6 bases). Germline CDR1 is MNHEY and CDR2 is SVGEGT. The CDR3 consists of 14 residues. Trimming removed 4 bases from V and 4 bases from J, with 13 bases in between. CDR3 sequence: CASSLTEQGYGYTF. As DNA, the CDR3 is TGTGCCAGCAGTTTGACGGAACAGGGCTATGGCTACACCTTC.

This clonotype was seen many times. This rearrangement joins TRBV28 to TRBJ1-6; D possibly corresponds to TRBD1 (5 bases). Germline CDR1 is MDHEN and CDR2 is SYDVKM. Deletions cut 7 bases from V and 6 bases from J, with 13 bases between. The CDR3 covers 14 residues. The CDR3 reads CASTSGQGNSPLHF. The DNA for the CDR3 is TGTGCCAGCACCTCAGGGCAGGGTAATTCACCCCTCCACTTT.

J is TRBJ1-1 and V is TRBV20-1; D remains ambiguous. The germline CDR1 and CDR2 sequences are DFQATT and SNEGSKA (reference sequence). CDR3 length equals 14 residues. Trimming pared 3 bases from V and 0 bases from J, leaving 11 bases between. In DNA form, the CDR3 reads TGCAGTGCTAGGCGGGGAAATATGAACACTGAAGCTTTCTTT. This encodes CSARRGNMNTEAFF.

In regard to this clonotype: A much bigger clone sits one base away, suggesting this may be a read error. The chain employs TRBV5-1 and TRBJ2-2; no firm D call. The germline V gene encodes CDR1 SGHRS and CDR2 YFSETQ. CDR3 length: 15 residues. CDR3 DNA sequence: TGCGCCGGCAGCCCCATTGGGGTAGGCACCGGGGAGCTGTTTTTT. Protein product: CAGSPIGVGTGELFF.

This clonotype has ten or more counts. The V gene is TRBV7-2, the J gene TRBJ1-1, with 8 bases identical to TRBD1. The CDR3 is 14 residues long. V lost 7 bases to trimming and J lost 3 bases; unmatched junction nucleotides: 7. Germline-derived CDR1 and CDR2 are SGHTA and FQGNSA. CDR3 loop: CASNLQGGDTEAFF. The CDR3 DNA follows: TGTGCCAGCAATCTACAGGGGGGGGACACTGAAGCTTTCTTT.

This clonotype was counted at least ten times. This sequence joins TRBV4-1 and TRBJ1-2; D not certain. CDR3 length equals 14 residues. Germline CDR1 MGHRA, CDR2 YSYEKL. V lost 5 bases and J 3 bases, leaving 13 bases between the germline ends. The CDR3 sequence: CASSLEVGYYGYTF. The CDR3 nucleotides are TGCGCCAGCAGCTTAGAAGTCGGGTACTATGGCTACACCTTC.

There are many counts of this clonotype. The chain couples TRBV9 to TRBJ2-1; D not certain. The length of the CDR3 is 14 residues. CDR1 and CDR2 from the germline V gene are SGDLS and YYNGEE. V was shortened by 4 bases and J by 4 bases, with 12 bases between the two germline ends. CDR3 nucleotides: TGTGCCAGCAGCTCAATGACGCCTTACAATGAGCAGTTCTTC. Its translation: CASSSMTPYNEQFF.

This clonotype appeared many times. The DNA of the CDR3 is TGTGCCAGCACTCAGGGGAAAATGAACACTGAAGCTTTCTTT. Its translation is CASTQGKMNTEAFF. This chain uses TRBV12-3 or TRBV12-4 with TRBJ1-1; TRBD1 might be the D (6 bases). This CDR3 has 14 residues. The V and J ends lost 7 bases and 0 bases respectively, with 12 bases between them.

This clonotype was picked up many times. The chain links TRBV20-1 to TRBJ1-1, with TRBD1 matching over 7 bases. Germline trimming cut 5 bases from V and 3 bases from J; bases unmatched to any gene: 6. The V gene's germline CDR1 is DFQATT and CDR2 SNEGSKA (reference sequence). The CDR3 runs to 13 residues. The CDR3 here is CSALTGSYTEAFF. DNA for the CDR3: TGCAGTGCTTTGACAGGGAGTTACACTGAAGCTTTCTTT.

In this sample, this clonotype turned up many times. This chain joins TRBV29-1 and TRBJ2-3; 9 nucleotides agree with TRBD2. The CDR3 length is 14 residues. Germline trimming cut 4 bases from V and 3 bases from J; bases unmatched to any gene: 5. The germline gives CDR1 SQVTM, CDR2 ANQGSEA. The CDR3 DNA reads as TGCAGCGTTGGGGTTAGCGGGAGTACAGATACGCAGTATTTT. It yields the protein CSVGVSGSTDTQYF.